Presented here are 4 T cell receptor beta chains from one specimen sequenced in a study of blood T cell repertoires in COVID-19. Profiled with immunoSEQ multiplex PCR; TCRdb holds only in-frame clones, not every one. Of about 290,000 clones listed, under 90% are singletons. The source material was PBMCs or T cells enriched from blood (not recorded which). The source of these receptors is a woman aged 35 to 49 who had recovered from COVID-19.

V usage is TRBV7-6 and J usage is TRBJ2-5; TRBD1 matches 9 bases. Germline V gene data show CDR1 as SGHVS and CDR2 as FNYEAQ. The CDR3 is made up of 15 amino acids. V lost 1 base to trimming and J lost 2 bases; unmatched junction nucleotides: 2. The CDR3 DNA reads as TGTGCCAGCAGCTTAGACAGGGGGCTTCAAGAGACCCAGTACTTC. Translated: CASSLDRGLQETQYF.

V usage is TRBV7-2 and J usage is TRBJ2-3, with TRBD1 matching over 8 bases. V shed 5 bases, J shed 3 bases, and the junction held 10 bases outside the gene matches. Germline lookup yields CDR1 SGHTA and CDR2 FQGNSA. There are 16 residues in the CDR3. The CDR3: CASSTQRTGSTDTQYF. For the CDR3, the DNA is TGTGCCAGCAGCACCCAAAGGACAGGGAGTACAGATACGCAGTATTTT. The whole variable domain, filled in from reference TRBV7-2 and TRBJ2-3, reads GAGVSQSPSNKVTEKGKDVELRCDPISGHTALYWYRQSLGQGLEFLIYFQGNSAPDKSGLPSDRFSAERTGGSVSTLTIQRTQQEDSAVYLCASSTQRTGSTDTQYFGPGTRLTVL.

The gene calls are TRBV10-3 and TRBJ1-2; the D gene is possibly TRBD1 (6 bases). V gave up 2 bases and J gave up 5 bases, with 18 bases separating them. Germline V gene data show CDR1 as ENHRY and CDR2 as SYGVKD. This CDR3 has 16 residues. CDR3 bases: TGTGCCATCAGTGAGCCCCCAGGGGCCCTACATTATGGCTACACCTTC. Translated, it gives CAISEPPGALHYGYTF.

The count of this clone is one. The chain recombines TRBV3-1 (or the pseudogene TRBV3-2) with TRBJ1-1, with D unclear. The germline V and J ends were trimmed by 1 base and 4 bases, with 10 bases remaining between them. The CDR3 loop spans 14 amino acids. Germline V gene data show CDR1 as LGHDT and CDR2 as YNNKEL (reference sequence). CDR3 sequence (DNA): TGTGCCAGCAGCCAAGTGGTGGGAGGCACTGAAGCTTTCTTT. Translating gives CASSQVVGGTEAFF.